The 17 T cell receptor beta chains below were found in one sample sequenced in a study of identical twins. TCRdb recomputed calls from the 5' RACE reads with MiXCR, one row per CDR3 protein. The profile covers hundreds of thousands of distinct CDR3 sequences, with more than 9% appearing a single time and around 1.5% taken by the ten largest. Another study also made use of these data, one on yellow fever vaccine responses in identical twins.

The sample comprised PBMCs. Receptors were obtained from a woman younger than 30 in good health.

V is TRBV5-1 and J is TRBJ2-5; D is possibly TRBD2 (5 bases). Trimming took off 0 bases at V and 3 bases at J, with 12 bases between the two ends. This CDR3 has 15 residues. Germline loops: CDR1 SGHRS, CDR2 YFSETQ. The CDR3, as DNA: TGCGCCAGCAGCTTGGCCGCTAGCCTTAAAGAGACCCAGTACTTC. The encoded protein is CASSLAASLKETQYF.

This clonotype was counted many times. The CDR3 protein is CASRGTGYIQYF. As DNA, the CDR3 is TGCGCCAGCAGAGGGACAGGGTACATTCAGTACTTC. The rearrangement uses TRBV5-1 and TRBJ2-4, with TRBD1 matching 9 bases. Trimming cost V 5 bases and J 8 bases; bases outside gene matches: 2. Germline lookup yields CDR1 SGHRS and CDR2 YFSETQ. The CDR3 is 12 residues long.

The rearrangement uses TRBV3-1 and TRBJ1-1; D is unclear. The CDR3 sequence is 13 residues long. Trimming left V 1 base short and J 5 bases short, with 8 bases between. CDR1 is LGHDT, CDR2 YNNKEL, per germline (reference sequence). CDR3 sequence: CASSQVSVTEAFF. The CDR3 region has the DNA TGTGCCAGCAGCCAAGTTAGCGTAACTGAAGCTTTCTTT.

The chain employs TRBV2 and TRBJ2-2; D is possibly TRBD1 or TRBD2 (5 bases each). Germline V gene data show CDR1 as SNHLY and CDR2 as FYNNEI. Deletions cut 6 bases from V and 5 bases from J, with 13 bases between. The CDR3 sequence is 14 residues long. The CDR3 DNA follows: TGTGCCAGCAGCGGGAACTGGGGGACCGGGGAGCTGTTTTTT. Its translation: CASSGNWGTGELFF.

The genes are TRBV29-1 and TRBJ1-4; D call uncertain. Germline V gene sequence: CDR1 SQVTM, CDR2 ANQGSEA. V gave up 5 bases and J gave up 8 bases, with 9 bases separating them. The CDR3 runs 11 residues. CDR3 amino acids: CSVRSVEKLFF. The CDR3 coding sequence is TGCAGCGTTAGATCCGTCGAAAAACTGTTTTTT.

The chain employs TRBV5-4 and TRBJ2-4; D unresolved. This CDR3 region has 14 residues. V was cut by 2 bases and J by 6 bases, with 12 bases left in between. Germline V lookup: CDR1 SGHNT, CDR2 YYREEE (reference sequence). CDR3 coding DNA: TGTGCCAGCAGCTTTTCAGCCCCAGGAAACATTCAGTACTTC. It yields the protein CASSFSAPGNIQYF.

The rearrangement links TRBV10-3 to TRBJ1-1; 12 nucleotides agree with TRBD1. V lost 4 bases to trimming and J lost 6 bases; unmatched junction nucleotides: 6. CDR1 is ENHRY, CDR2 SYGVKD, per germline. The CDR3 length is 15 residues. CDR3: CAISAGTGGYAEAFF. The DNA for the CDR3 is TGTGCCATCAGTGCTGGGACAGGGGGCTACGCTGAAGCTTTCTTT.

The V gene is TRBV11-2, the J gene TRBJ2-1; D unclear. V lost 0 bases to trimming and J lost 0 bases, with 12 bases between them. The germline V gene encodes CDR1 SGHAT and CDR2 FQNNGV. The CDR3 is made up of 17 amino acids. The CDR3 is CASSLDNAVSSYNEQFF. DNA for the CDR3: TGTGCCAGCAGCTTAGATAATGCGGTGAGCTCCTACAATGAGCAGTTCTTC. Full variable domain (outside the CDR3, taken from reference TRBV11-2 and TRBJ2-1): EAGVAQSPRYKIIEKRQSVAFWCNPISGHATLYWYQQILGQGPKLLIQFQNNGVVDDSQLPKDRFSAERLKGVDSTLKIQPAKLEDSAVYLCASSLDNAVSSYNEQFFGPGTRLTVL.

The gene calls are TRBV5-1 and TRBJ2-1; TRBD1 matches at 7 bases. Germline V gene lookup returns CDR1 SGHRS and CDR2 YFSETQ. J lost 8 bases, V lost 3 bases, and 14 bases had no gene match. The CDR3 spans 16 residues. CDR3 sequence (DNA): TGCGCCAGCAGCTCGGGGAACAGGGGAAATACGGATGAGCAGTTCTTC. This encodes CASSSGNRGNTDEQFF.

This clonotype has a handful of counts. The chain has TRBV5-5 and TRBJ2-1, with no clear D. V shed 1 base and J shed 0 bases, with 8 bases lying between them. The CDR3 consists of 15 residues. Germline V lookup: CDR1 SGHKS, CDR2 YYEKEE (reference sequence). The CDR3 here is CASSLTIYSYNEQFF. Here the CDR3 DNA reads TGTGCCAGCAGCTTGACAATTTACTCCTACAATGAGCAGTTCTTC. The variable domain in full, completed from reference TRBV5-5 and TRBJ2-1, reads DAGVTQSPTHLIKTRGQQVTLRCSPISGHKSVSWYQQVLGQGPQFIFQYYEKEERGRGNFPDRFSARQFPNYSSELNVNALLLGDSALYLCASSLTIYSYNEQFFGPGTRLTVL.

In this sample, this clonotype turned up many times. The chain carries TRBV5-5 and TRBJ2-1; D may correspond to TRBD1 or TRBD2 (5 bases each). V gave up 1 base and J gave up 0 bases, with 11 bases separating them. The CDR3 sequence is 16 residues long. Per the germline V gene, CDR1 is SGHKS and CDR2 is YYEKEE (reference sequence). CDR3 amino acids: CASSLNGGSSYNEQFF. CDR3 nucleotides: TGTGCCAGCAGCTTGAATGGGGGTAGCTCCTACAATGAGCAGTTCTTC.

This clonotype was seen a few times. The genes are TRBV20-1 and TRBJ2-7; D unresolved. CDR1 and CDR2 (germline): DFQATT, SNEGSKA (reference sequence). Deletions cut 3 bases from V and 2 bases from J, with 11 bases between. There are 13 residues in the CDR3. CDR3 residues: CSASSTGPYEQYF. In nucleotides, the CDR3 is TGCAGTGCTAGTTCGACGGGCCCCTACGAGCAGTACTTC.

The chain combines TRBV3-1 with TRBJ1-2; D is ambiguous. The CDR3 has 15 amino acids. The V gene's germline CDR1 is LGHDT and CDR2 YNNKEL (reference sequence). The V end was cut by 3 bases, the J end by 5 bases, with 16 bases between. The CDR3 DNA is TGTGCCAGCAGCCAGTCACGAGCGGGCTGGTATGGCTACACCTTC. This gives the protein CASSQSRAGWYGYTF.

There are a few counts of this clonotype. J is TRBJ2-3 and V is TRBV28; TRBD2 matches 10 bases. Per the germline V gene, CDR1 is MDHEN and CDR2 is SYDVKM. This CDR3 is built from 16 residues. After removal of 5 bases from V and 4 bases from J, the junction contained 9 bases not matched to a gene. The CDR3 sequence is CASSPIAGGLSDTQYF. In nucleotides, the CDR3 is TGTGCCAGCAGTCCCATAGCGGGGGGCCTGTCAGATACGCAGTATTTT.

Many counts were recorded for this clonotype. The rearrangement joins TRBV15 to TRBJ1-3; 7 bases agree with TRBD1. Trimming took 8 bases from V and 4 from J; bases not matched to a gene: 5. The germline V gene has CDR1 LNHNV and CDR2 YYDKDF (reference sequence). The CDR3 is 13 amino acids. The chain's CDR3 is CATPQGVGNTIYF. CDR3 nucleotides: TGTGCCACCCCGCAGGGGGTAGGAAACACCATATATTTT.

Here the CDR3 reads CASSSGAGHSYEQYV. CDR3 nucleotide sequence: TGTGCCAGCAGTTCCGGGGCAGGGCATAGCTACGAGCAGTACGTC. The chain recombines TRBV6-5 with TRBJ2-7, with D perhaps assigned TRBD1 or TRBD2 (5 bases each). CDR3 length: 15 amino acids. Per germline, CDR1 MNHEY and CDR2 SVGAGI. Between the trimmed V and J ends, which lost 4 bases and 3 bases, there was a span of 16 bases.

This clonotype came up a few times. The chain is built from TRBV20-1 and TRBJ2-3; D is possibly TRBD1 (6 bases). Germline assignment: CDR1 DFQATT and CDR2 SNEGSKA (reference sequence). This CDR3 region has 15 residues. Trimming stripped 0 bases from V and 2 bases from J, with 12 bases between. In DNA, the CDR3 is TGCAGTGCTAGAGAAAGCCAGGGGAACACAGATACGCAGTATTTT. Translating it yields CSARESQGNTDTQYF.